This T cell receptor beta chain was recovered during a study of shared clonotypes between healthy human individuals. The data were produced by immunoSEQ multiplex PCR, yet TCRdb's version contains in-frame clones alone and is incomplete. The sample records 850,000 to 1,100,000 clones, 77% being singletons. The CDR3 is made up of 14 amino acids. CDR1 is MGHRA and CDR2 is YSYEKL in the germline V gene. V lost 0 bases, J lost 4 bases, and 1 base stayed unmatched. The chain uses TRBV4-1 and TRBJ2-3; 7 nucleotides agree with TRBD2. Input material: memory CD4+ T cells from PBMCs. Subset described: CD45RA-negative fraction. The clonotype comes from a man aged 18 to 29 in good health. Some clones in this sample may be carry-over from other donors' samples. Here the CDR3 reads CASSQELAADTQYF. CDR3 nucleotides: TGCGCCAGCAGCCAAGAGCTAGCGGCAGATACGCAGTATTTT.